The rows below give T cell receptor beta chains drawn from one sample of a study of regulatory T cells in long-lasting Graves disease. TCRdb re-derived calls from the multiplex PCR reads in MiXCR, one entry per CDR3 protein. Here the sample spans 540,000 or so distinct CDR3 sequences, about 13% being singletons. This sample was also put to use in a study of T cells in Graves' hyperthyroidism and ophthalmopathy.

The sample consisted of peripheral blood mononuclear cells (PBMCs), taken at new diagnosis, from a patient treated with antithyroid drugs. These receptors all stem from a man aged 30 to 45 with Graves disease. The CDR3 runs from the conserved cysteine through the conserved F or W. Fields, in order: V gene, clone size, D gene, J gene, CDR3 protein, CDR3 DNA. A D gene is named only where the DNA matches it firmly. Only some rows state a clone size, as once, few, many or a class for expanded clones.

TRBV6-1	many	NA	TRBJ1-1	CASSEVGHSNTEAFF	TGTGCCAGCAGTGAAGTTGGGCACAGCAACACTGAAGCTTTCTTT
TRBV12-3/TRBV12-4	many	NA	TRBJ1-1	CASSLRGGQAFEAFF	TGTGCCAGCAGTTTAAGGGGGGGGCAGGCCTTTGAAGCTTTCTTT
TRBV20-1	many	TRBD1	TRBJ2-7	CSARGQGPSYEQYF	TGCAGTGCTAGAGGACAGGGGCCCTCCTACGAGCAGTACTTC
TRBV7-9	many	NA	TRBJ1-1	CASSLGPEEAFF	TGTGCCAGCAGCTTAGGTCCCGAGGAAGCTTTCTTT
TRBV20-1	few	TRBD1	TRBJ2-7	CSASSGQGNGAYEQYF	TGCAGTGCTAGTTCTGGACAGGGAAACGGCGCCTACGAGCAGTACTTC
TRBV28	many	NA	TRBJ2-7	CASALTRDEQYF	TGTGCCAGCGCCTTGACAAGGGACGAGCAGTACTTC
TRBV19	NA	NA	TRBJ1-5	CASSMQWLTNQPQHF	TGTGCCAGTAGTATGCAATGGCTAACAAACCAGCCCCAGCATTTT
TRBV28	many	TRBD2	TRBJ2-1	CASSSPGLAYNEQFF	TGTGCCAGCAGTTCGCCGGGACTAGCGTACAATGAGCAGTTCTTC
TRBV5-1	many	NA	TRBJ2-1	CASSLRLRDGQFF	TGCGCCAGCAGCTTGAGACTCCGGGATGGGCAGTTCTTC
TRBV7-3	few	NA	TRBJ2-1	CASSLTHAYNEQFF	TGTGCCAGCAGCTTAACCCACGCGTACAATGAGCAGTTCTTC
TRBV24-1	many	TRBD1	TRBJ2-7	CATSDPGTGGDEQYF	TGTGCCACCAGTGATCCGGGGACAGGGGGAGACGAGCAGTACTTC
TRBV12-3/TRBV12-4	NA	NA	TRBJ1-5	CASRWGPNQPQHF	TGTGCCAGCAGGTGGGGGCCGAATCAGCCCCAGCATTTT
TRBV3-1	many	NA	TRBJ2-3	CASSPIGGDTQYF	TGTGCCAGCAGCCCAATCGGTGGAGATACGCAGTATTTT
TRBV10-2	few	NA	TRBJ2-3	CASSESGGLSTDTQYF	TGCGCCAGCAGTGAGTCCGGCGGGCTTAGCACAGATACGCAGTATTTT
TRBV6-1	many	NA	TRBJ2-7	CASRTWAGGEQYF	TGTGCCAGCAGGACTTGGGCCGGAGGCGAGCAGTACTTC
TRBV10-3	many	TRBD2	TRBJ2-1	CAISSGTSGYNEQFF	TGTGCCATCAGCTCCGGGACTAGCGGTTACAATGAGCAGTTCTTC
TRBV27	few	NA	TRBJ1-5	CASSSRYNQPQHF	TGTGCCAGCAGTTCCCGGTACAATCAGCCCCAGCATTTT
TRBV20-1	many	TRBD2	TRBJ2-7	CSARTAGDFYEQYF	TGCAGTGCTAGAACAGCGGGAGATTTCTACGAGCAGTACTTC
TRBV19	NA	TRBD2	TRBJ2-1	CASTNPGLAGINEQFF	TGTGCCAGTACTAACCCGGGACTAGCGGGAATCAATGAGCAGTTCTTC
TRBV30	few	NA	TRBJ1-3	CAWSREAGSSGNTIYF	TGTGCCTGGAGTAGGGAGGCGGGGAGCTCTGGAAACACCATATATTTT
TRBV5-1	many	NA	TRBJ1-6	CASSLGSSRGNSPLHF	TGCGCCAGCAGCTTGGGGTCGTCGAGGGGGAATTCACCCCTCCACTTT
TRBV29-1	many	NA	TRBJ2-1	CSALPARSRDEQFF	TGCAGCGCACTGCCTGCTAGGTCCAGGGATGAGCAGTTCTTC
TRBV20-1	many	TRBD1	TRBJ2-1	CSARPGGVEQFF	TGCAGTGCTAGGCCAGGGGGCGTTGAGCAGTTCTTC
TRBV4-1	few	TRBD2	TRBJ2-7	CASSHTSGTLFYEQYF	TGCGCCAGCAGCCACACTAGCGGGACCCTATTTTACGAGCAGTACTTC
TRBV27	NA	TRBD2	TRBJ2-1	CASTTPLAGDNEQFF	TGTGCCAGCACGACCCCACTAGCGGGAGATAATGAGCAGTTCTTC
TRBV6-1	NA	NA	TRBJ1-2	CASSPEPGIGGYTF	TGTGCCAGCAGTCCGGAGCCGGGGATTGGTGGCTACACCTTC
TRBV18	few	TRBD1	TRBJ2-7	CASSPRDSSSYEQYF	TGTGCCAGCTCACCTCGGGACAGCAGTTCCTACGAGCAGTACTTC
TRBV20-1	few	NA	TRBJ2-1	CSAGLGTDRDEQFF	TGCAGTGCCGGGCTCGGGACTGACCGGGATGAGCAGTTCTTC
TRBV4-2	NA	NA	TRBJ1-6	CASSRGGRGSYNSPLHF	TGTGCCAGCAGTCGCGGGGGGCGCGGCTCCTATAATTCACCCCTCCACTTT
TRBV7-3	many	TRBD2	TRBJ2-7	CASSLTSYRAGGPEQYF	TGTGCCAGCAGCTTAACGTCGTATAGGGCGGGAGGGCCCGAGCAGTACTTC
TRBV10-3	NA	TRBD2	TRBJ2-1	CAISSGSAASDEQFF	TGTGCCATCTCTAGCGGGAGCGCGGCCTCCGATGAGCAGTTCTTC
TRBV15	many	TRBD2	TRBJ2-3	CATSRFLAGADTQYF	TGTGCCACCAGCAGATTTCTAGCGGGAGCAGATACGCAGTATTTT
TRBV7-2	once	NA	TRBJ2-7	CASTTQPESYEQYF	TGTGCCAGCACTACCCAGCCAGAGTCCTACGAGCAGTACTTC
TRBV20-1	many	NA	TRBJ2-7	CSAATGSYEQYF	TGCAGTGCCGCCACAGGGTCCTACGAGCAGTACTTC
TRBV5-6	few	NA	TRBJ1-3	CASSWRGNTIYF	TGTGCCAGCAGCTGGAGGGGAAACACCATATATTTT
TRBV2	many	TRBD2	TRBJ2-2	CASSDHRRGAGTGELFF	TGTGCCAGCAGTGATCATCGGCGGGGGGCGGGCACCGGGGAGCTGTTTTTT
TRBV19	NA	TRBD2	TRBJ2-1	CASSIGASGTSTYNEQFF	TGTGCCAGTAGTATAGGCGCTAGCGGGACTTCTACCTACAATGAGCAGTTCTTC
TRBV10-3	once	NA	TRBJ2-3	CAISVWGSVDTQYF	TGTGCCATCAGTGTCTGGGGGAGTGTAGATACGCAGTATTTT
TRBV20-1	few	TRBD1	TRBJ1-1	CSARDYEGAYTEAFF	TGCAGTGCTAGAGATTACGAGGGGGCTTACACTGAAGCTTTCTTT
TRBV30	few	TRBD1	TRBJ1-2	CAWSGDRVGYTF	TGTGCCTGGAGTGGCGACAGGGTTGGCTACACCTTC
TRBV19	many	TRBD1	TRBJ1-1	CASRTQGTHTEAFF	TGTGCCAGTAGAACACAGGGGACACACACTGAAGCTTTCTTT
TRBV29-1	few	NA	TRBJ2-2	CSVDLDTGELFF	TGCAGCGTTGATCTCGACACCGGGGAGCTGTTTTTT
TRBV29-1	many	NA	TRBJ1-1	CSVEDLSEGPEAFF	TGCAGCGTTGAGGATCTTTCAGAGGGGCCTGAAGCTTTCTTT
TRBV9	few	NA	TRBJ2-3	CASSPSPLASDTQYF	TGTGCCAGCAGCCCGAGCCCCCTAGCATCAGATACGCAGTATTTT
TRBV18	few	NA	TRBJ2-1	CASSPDPYNEQFF	TGTGCCAGCTCACCCGACCCCTACAATGAGCAGTTCTTC
TRBV5-1	few	TRBD2	TRBJ2-1	CASSLVAGGSNEQFF	TGCGCCAGCAGCTTGGTAGCGGGGGGGTCTAATGAGCAGTTCTTC
TRBV6-2/TRBV6-3	NA	TRBD1	TRBJ1-5	CASSPDRSGWHQPQHF	TGTGCCAGCAGCCCGGACAGGTCGGGGTGGCATCAGCCCCAGCATTTT
TRBV12-3/TRBV12-4	many	TRBD2	TRBJ2-1	CASSGGLAGGEEQFF	TGTGCCAGCAGTGGGGGACTAGCGGGAGGGGAGGAGCAGTTCTTC
TRBV27	few	NA	TRBJ2-2	CASGSPPGYGGELFF	TGTGCCAGCGGTTCCCCCCCGGGGTATGGCGGGGAGCTGTTTTTT
TRBV29-1	many	TRBD2	TRBJ2-7	CSVAGLAGSYEQYF	TGCAGCGTGGCCGGACTAGCGGGCTCCTACGAGCAGTACTTC
TRBV3-1	NA	TRBD2	TRBJ2-1	CARPTGTSGSYNEQFF	TGTGCCAGACCTACCGGGACTAGCGGCTCCTACAATGAGCAGTTCTTC